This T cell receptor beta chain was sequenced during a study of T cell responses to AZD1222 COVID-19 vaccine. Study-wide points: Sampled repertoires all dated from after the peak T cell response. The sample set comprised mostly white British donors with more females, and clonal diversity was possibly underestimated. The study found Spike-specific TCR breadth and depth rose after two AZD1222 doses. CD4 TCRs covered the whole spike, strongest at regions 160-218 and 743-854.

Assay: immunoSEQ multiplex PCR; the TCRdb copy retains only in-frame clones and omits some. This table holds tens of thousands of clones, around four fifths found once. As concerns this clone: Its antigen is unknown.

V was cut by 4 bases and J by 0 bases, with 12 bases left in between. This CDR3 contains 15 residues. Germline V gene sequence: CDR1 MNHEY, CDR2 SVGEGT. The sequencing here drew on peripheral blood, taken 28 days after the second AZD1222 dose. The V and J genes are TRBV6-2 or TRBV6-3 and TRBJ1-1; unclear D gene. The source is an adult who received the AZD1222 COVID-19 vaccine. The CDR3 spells CASSSYGVMNTEAFF. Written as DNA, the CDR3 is TGTGCCAGCAGTTCATACGGGGTTATGAACACTGAAGCTTTCTTT.